These 21 T cell receptor beta chains were sequenced from one sample in a study of PD-1 blockade in classical Hodgkin lymphoma. Sequencing was performed with immunoSEQ multiplex PCR; in TCRdb, only in-frame clones are kept and a portion is missing. The sample has nearly 55,000 clones; over 75% are singletons. Relapse after autologous stem cell transplantation occurred in every patient, and brentuximab vedotin exposure varied. Specimen: peripheral blood mononuclear cells (PBMCs), collected at baseline. These receptors all come from a human donor with classical Hodgkin lymphoma.

The chain has TRBV27 and TRBJ2-3; 9 nucleotides align to TRBD2. Germline assignment: CDR1 MNHEY and CDR2 SMNVEV (reference sequence). The CDR3 consists of 17 residues. After removal of 5 bases from V and 5 bases from J, the junction contained 14 bases not matched to a gene. CDR3 sequence reads: CASSMPGAGGPGDTQYF. As DNA, the CDR3 is TGTGCCAGCAGTATGCCCGGTGCGGGAGGGCCGGGAGATACGCAGTATTTT.

The chain carries TRBV4-1 and TRBJ2-2; D gene ambiguous. The ends were cut back, 5 bases at V and 1 base at J, with 8 bases in the middle. This CDR3 has 14 residues. CDR1 MGHRA and CDR2 YSYEKL come from the germline V gene. CDR3 coding DNA: TGCGCCAGCAGCGAAATAAGGAACACCGGGGAGCTGTTTTTT. Its protein product is CASSEIRNTGELFF.

V and J are TRBV11-3 and TRBJ2-7; D not certain. The CDR3 has 13 residues. Germline V gene sequence: CDR1 SGHNT, CDR2 YENEEA. The V and J ends lost 0 bases and 6 bases respectively, with 9 bases between them. In nucleotides, the CDR3 is TGTGCCAGCAGCTTAGATATGGCAACCGAGCAGTACGTC. Its translation is CASSLDMATEQYV.

This clone was observed a few times. The chain couples TRBV4-1 to TRBJ1-2; D is undetermined. The CDR3 is made up of 13 amino acids. CDR1 MGHRA and CDR2 YSYEKL come from the germline V gene. The V and J ends lost 1 base and 5 bases respectively, with 8 bases between them. The CDR3 reads CASSQALPYGYTF. The CDR3 DNA follows: TGCGCCAGCAGCCAAGCACTGCCGTATGGCTACACCTTC.

V gene TRBV7-8 combines with J gene TRBJ1-5; D remains ambiguous. Trimming shortened V by 3 bases and J by 2 bases, and 5 bases separated the two germline ends. The CDR3 spans 13 residues. The germline gives CDR1 SGHVS, CDR2 FQNEAQ. The CDR3 sequence is CASSFTGNQPQHF. The CDR3 DNA reads TGTGCCAGCAGCTTTACAGGCAATCAGCCCCAGCATTTT. Full variable domain (rest looked up from reference TRBV7-8 and TRBJ1-5): GAGVSQSPRYKVAKRGQDVALRCDPISGHVSLFWYQQALGQGPEFLTYFQNEAQLDKSGLPSDRFFAERPEGSVSTLKIQRTQQEDSAVYLCASSFTGNQPQHFGDGTRLSIL.

This clone has more than one count but fewer than ten. CDR3 DNA sequence: TGTGCCAGCAGCGTAGACCTAGGGTGGACCGGGGAGCTGTTTTTT. Protein: CASSVDLGWTGELFF. This chain connects TRBV9 to TRBJ2-2; D not resolved. The CDR3 has 15 residues. V lost 0 bases to trimming and J lost 5 bases, with 11 bases between them. Germline CDR1 reads SGDLS; CDR2 reads YYNGEE.

This clone is a singleton in its sample. The rearrangement joins TRBV14 to TRBJ2-3, with D possibly being TRBD1 (6 bases). The CDR3 extends over 14 amino acids. V was trimmed by 6 bases and J by 9 bases, leaving 19 bases between them. The germline CDR1 and CDR2 sequences are SGHDN and FVKESK. Here the CDR3 reads CASRHWTADSTQYF. The CDR3 region has the DNA TGTGCCAGCAGGCACTGGACAGCCGATTCGACGCAGTATTTT.

The chain is built from TRBV6-4 and TRBJ2-1; 13 bases agree with TRBD2. Trimming removed 7 bases from V and 0 bases from J; junction bases left unmatched: 15. This CDR3 comprises 20 residues. Germline CDR1 MRHNA, CDR2 SNTAGT. The chain's CDR3 is CASTLGLAGAVRSSYNEQFF. For the CDR3, the DNA is TGTGCCAGCACCCTCGGACTAGCGGGAGCGGTACGGAGCTCCTACAATGAGCAGTTCTTC.

Of note for this clone: Mismatch with germline at one junction end may stem from a read error. The chain joins TRBV6-4 to TRBJ2-7; the D is unclear. Germline V gene sequence: CDR1 MRHNA, CDR2 SNTAGT. This CDR3 contains 9 residues. In DNA, the CDR3 is TGTGCCAGCAGTGACGGCCCGCCGTTC. Translated, it gives CASSDGPPF.

The chain carries TRBV2 and TRBJ2-7, with D tentatively TRBD2 (6 bases). V was clipped by 5 bases and J by 3 bases, with 17 bases between them. CDR3 size: 15 residues. Germline V gives CDR1 SNHLY, CDR2 FYNNEI. The CDR3 loop reads CASSLMEGQFYEQYF. CDR3 nucleotides: TGTGCCAGCAGTTTGATGGAGGGCCAATTCTACGAGCAGTACTTC.

The chain joins TRBV6-5 to TRBJ1-5; the D gene is possibly TRBD1 (6 bases). The CDR3 is 16 amino acids. Trimming pared 0 bases from V and 7 bases from J, leaving 16 bases between. Germline assignment: CDR1 MNHEY and CDR2 SVGAGI. This CDR3 is CASSYSRDTRIQPQHF. CDR3 nucleotides: TGTGCCAGCAGTTACTCGAGGGACACTAGAATCCAGCCCCAGCATTTT.

The genes are TRBV6-1 and TRBJ2-5, with unresolved D. In germline, CDR1 is MNHNS, CDR2 SASEGT. The CDR3 loop spans 15 amino acids. Deletions cut 1 base from V and 1 base from J, with 10 bases between. The CDR3 here is CASSEVGKGQETQYF. The CDR3 bases are TGTGCCAGCAGTGAAGTAGGGAAAGGCCAAGAGACCCAGTACTTC.

This chain uses TRBV29-1 with TRBJ2-1, with TRBD2 matching over 10 bases. This CDR3 spans 13 amino acids. V trimming: 7 bases; J trimming: 5 bases; junction bases outside the gene matches: 5. Germline CDR1 SQVTM, CDR2 ANQGSEA. CDR3 sequence reads: CSARTSGNNEQFF. In DNA, the CDR3 is TGCAGCGCCCGGACTAGCGGTAACAATGAGCAGTTCTTC.

The CDR3 bases are TGCGCCAGCAGCCGTCGAAAACAAATCGCTTATGGCTACACCTTC. Its translation is CASSRRKQIAYGYTF. The rearrangement links TRBV4-3 to TRBJ1-2; D is unclear. Germline V gene sequence: CDR1 LGHNA, CDR2 YSLEER. Trimming stripped 4 bases from V and 5 bases from J, with 17 bases between. There are 15 residues in the CDR3.

This sequence joins TRBV12-5 and TRBJ2-1; 12 bases agree with TRBD2. Germline-derived CDR1 and CDR2 are LGHNT and FRNRAP. This CDR3 is 17 amino acids long. V dropped 2 bases and J dropped 6; count of bases not matched to a gene: 8. The CDR3 nucleotides are TGTGCTAGTGGTTTGTCACCGACTAGCGGGAGTCCCAATGAGCAGTTCTTC. Its translation is CASGLSPTSGSPNEQFF.

The chain employs TRBV7-3 and TRBJ2-1; 10 positions agree with TRBD2. CDR3 length: 15 residues. Germline CDR1 is SGHTA and CDR2 is FQGTGA. Unmatched junction bases numbered 7, after V lost 3 bases and J lost 8 bases. The CDR3 reads CASSFASGSDYEQFF. The CDR3 DNA is TGTGCCAGCAGCTTCGCTAGCGGGAGCGACTATGAGCAGTTCTTC.

This sequence joins TRBV30 and TRBJ1-2; D is perhaps TRBD1 (6 bases). Germline V gene sequence: CDR1 GTSNPN, CDR2 SVGIG (reference sequence). The CDR3 loop spans 12 amino acids. V was cut by 5 bases and J by 8 bases, with 15 bases left in between. The CDR3 DNA is TGTGCCTGGGATGGAGGGGGGGACGGCTACACCTTC. Translated: CAWDGGGDGYTF.

The rearrangement uses TRBV7-2 and TRBJ2-3; 8 bases agree with TRBD1. The CDR3 contains 15 residues. CDR1 and CDR2 from the germline V gene are SGHTA and FQGNSA. With 5 bases clipped from V and 2 bases from J, the junction kept 6 bases outside the gene matches. The CDR3 here is CASSKDRVVTDTQYF. The CDR3 DNA follows: TGTGCCAGCAGCAAGGACAGGGTGGTCACAGATACGCAGTATTTT.

The chain has TRBV5-1 and TRBJ2-3; D unresolved. The CDR3 is 12 residues long. The germline gives CDR1 SGHRS, CDR2 YFSETQ. Trimming cost V 4 bases and J 8 bases, with 11 bases left between them. The CDR3 sequence: CASSVEPGTQYF. In nucleotides, the CDR3 is TGCGCCAGCAGCGTGGAGCCCGGTACGCAGTATTTT.

This chain joins TRBV4-3 and TRBJ2-3; TRBD2 might be the D (6 bases). Germline lookup yields CDR1 LGHNA and CDR2 YSLEER. V lost 2 bases, J lost 5 bases, and 8 bases lay in between. The CDR3 runs to 13 residues. The DNA for the CDR3 is TGCGCCAGCAGCCAAAACGGGGGAGATACGCAGTATTTT. This translates into CASSQNGGDTQYF.

The J gene is TRBJ1-5, the V gene TRBV29-1; TRBD1 is a possible D gene (6 bases). V was clipped by 6 bases and J by 0 bases, with 9 bases between them. The germline V gene has CDR1 SQVTM and CDR2 ANQGSEA. The CDR3 spans 13 residues. CDR3 coding DNA: TGCAGCGTGGACAGAGGTAGCAATCAGCCCCAGCATTTT. It specifies CSVDRGSNQPQHF.